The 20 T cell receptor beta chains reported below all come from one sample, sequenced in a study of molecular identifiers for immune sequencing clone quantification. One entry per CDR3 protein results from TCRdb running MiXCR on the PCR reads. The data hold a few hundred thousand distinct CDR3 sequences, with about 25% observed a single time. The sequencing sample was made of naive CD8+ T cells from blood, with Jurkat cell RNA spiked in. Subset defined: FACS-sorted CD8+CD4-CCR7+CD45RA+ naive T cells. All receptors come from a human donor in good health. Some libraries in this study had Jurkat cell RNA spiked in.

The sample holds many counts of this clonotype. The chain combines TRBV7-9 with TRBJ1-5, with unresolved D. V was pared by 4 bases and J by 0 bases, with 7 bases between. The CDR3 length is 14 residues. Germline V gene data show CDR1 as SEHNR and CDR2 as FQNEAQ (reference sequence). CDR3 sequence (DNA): TGTGCCAGCAGCTCTTCCACTAGCAATCAGCCCCAGCATTTT. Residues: CASSSSTSNQPQHF.

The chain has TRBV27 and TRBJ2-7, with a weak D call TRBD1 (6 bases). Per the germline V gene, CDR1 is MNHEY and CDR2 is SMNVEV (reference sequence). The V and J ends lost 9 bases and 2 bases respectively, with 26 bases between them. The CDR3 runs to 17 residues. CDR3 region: CASSTTTIARGAYEQYF. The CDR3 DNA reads TGTGCCAGTAGCACAACCACGATAGCCAGGGGCGCCTACGAGCAGTACTTC.

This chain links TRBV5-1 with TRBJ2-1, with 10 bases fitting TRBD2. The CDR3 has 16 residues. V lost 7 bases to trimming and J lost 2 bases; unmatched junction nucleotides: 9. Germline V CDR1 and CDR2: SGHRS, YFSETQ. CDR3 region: CASGPLAGAAYNEQFF. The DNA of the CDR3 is TGCGCCAGCGGGCCGCTAGCGGGAGCTGCCTACAATGAGCAGTTCTTC.

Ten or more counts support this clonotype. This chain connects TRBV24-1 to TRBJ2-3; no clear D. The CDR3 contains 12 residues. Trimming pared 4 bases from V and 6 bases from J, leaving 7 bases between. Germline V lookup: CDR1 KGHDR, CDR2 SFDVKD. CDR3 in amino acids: CATSEVDDTQYF. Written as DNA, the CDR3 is TGTGCCACCAGTGAAGTAGACGATACGCAGTATTTT.

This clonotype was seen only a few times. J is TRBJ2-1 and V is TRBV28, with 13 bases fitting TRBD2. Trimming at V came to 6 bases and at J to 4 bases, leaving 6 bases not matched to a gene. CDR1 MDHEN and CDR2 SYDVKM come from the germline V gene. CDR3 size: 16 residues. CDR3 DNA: TGTGCCAGCAGCCAAACTAGCGGGAGGGGGTACAATGAGCAGTTCTTC. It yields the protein CASSQTSGRGYNEQFF.

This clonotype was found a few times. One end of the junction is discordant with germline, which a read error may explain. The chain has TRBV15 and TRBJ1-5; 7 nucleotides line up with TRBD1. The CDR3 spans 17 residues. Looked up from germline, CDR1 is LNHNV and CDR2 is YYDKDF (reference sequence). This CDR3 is CATRRGVQGRGNQPQHF. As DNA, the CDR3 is TGTGCCACCAGAAGAGGTGTACAGGGGCGCGGCAATCAGCCCCAGCATTTT.

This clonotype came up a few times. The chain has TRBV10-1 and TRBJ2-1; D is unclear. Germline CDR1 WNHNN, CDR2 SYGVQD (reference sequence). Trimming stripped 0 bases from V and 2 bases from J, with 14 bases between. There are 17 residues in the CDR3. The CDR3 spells CASSESPPPNPYNEQFF. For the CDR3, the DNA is TGCGCCAGCAGTGAGTCGCCCCCACCAAACCCCTACAATGAGCAGTTCTTC.

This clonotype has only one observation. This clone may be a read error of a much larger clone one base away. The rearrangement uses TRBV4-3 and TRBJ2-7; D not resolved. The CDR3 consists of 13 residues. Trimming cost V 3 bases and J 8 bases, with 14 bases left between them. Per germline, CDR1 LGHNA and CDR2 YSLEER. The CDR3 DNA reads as TGCGCCAGCAGCCACGCAAGAAGTTACCAGCAGTACTTC. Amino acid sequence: CASSHARSYQQYF.

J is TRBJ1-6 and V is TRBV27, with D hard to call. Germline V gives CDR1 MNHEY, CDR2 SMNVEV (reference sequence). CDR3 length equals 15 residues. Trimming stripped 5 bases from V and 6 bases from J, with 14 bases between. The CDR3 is CASSPYRATNSPLHF. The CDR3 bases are TGTGCCAGCAGTCCTTACCGGGCCACTAATTCACCCCTCCACTTT.

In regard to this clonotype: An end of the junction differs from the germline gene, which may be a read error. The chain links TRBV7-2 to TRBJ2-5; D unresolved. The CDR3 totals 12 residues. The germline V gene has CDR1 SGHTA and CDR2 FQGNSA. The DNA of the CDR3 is TGTGCCAGCAGCTTAGATCAAGAGACCCCGTACTTC. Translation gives CASSLDQETPYF. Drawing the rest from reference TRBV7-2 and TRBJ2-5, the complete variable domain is GAGVSQSPSNKVTEKGKDVELRCDPISGHTALYWYRQSLGQGLEFLIYFQGNSAPDKSGLPSDRFSAERTGGSVSTLTIQRTQQEDSAVYLCASSLDQETPYFGPGTRLLVL.

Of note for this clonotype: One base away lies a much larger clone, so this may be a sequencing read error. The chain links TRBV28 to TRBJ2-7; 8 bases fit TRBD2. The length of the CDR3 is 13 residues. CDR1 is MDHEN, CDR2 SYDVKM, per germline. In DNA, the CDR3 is TGTGCCAGCAGTCTAGGACTAGCCCACGAGCGGTACTTC. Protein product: CASSLGLAHERYF.

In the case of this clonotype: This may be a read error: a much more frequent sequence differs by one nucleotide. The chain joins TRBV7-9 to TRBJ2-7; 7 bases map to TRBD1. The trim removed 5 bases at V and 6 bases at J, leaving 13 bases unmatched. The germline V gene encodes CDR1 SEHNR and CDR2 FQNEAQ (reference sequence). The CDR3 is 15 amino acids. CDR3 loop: CASSPPDRDLFEQYF. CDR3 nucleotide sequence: TGTGCCAGCAGCCCTCCCGACAGGGATTTGTTCGAGCAGTACTTC. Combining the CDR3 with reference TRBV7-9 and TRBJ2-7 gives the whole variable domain DTGVSQNPRHKITKRGQNVTFRCDPISEHNRLYWYRQTLGQGPEFLTYFQNEAQLEKSRLLSDRFSAERPKGSFSTLEIQRTEQGDSAMYLCASSPPDRDLFEQYFGPGTRLTVT.

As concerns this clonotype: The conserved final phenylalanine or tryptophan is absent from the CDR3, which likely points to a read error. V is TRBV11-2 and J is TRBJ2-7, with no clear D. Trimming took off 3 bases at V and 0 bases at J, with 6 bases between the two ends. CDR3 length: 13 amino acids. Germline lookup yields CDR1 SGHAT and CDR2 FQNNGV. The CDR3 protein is CASSFGPSYEQYS. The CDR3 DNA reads TGTGCCAGCAGCTTCGGCCCCTCCTACGAGCAGTACTCC.

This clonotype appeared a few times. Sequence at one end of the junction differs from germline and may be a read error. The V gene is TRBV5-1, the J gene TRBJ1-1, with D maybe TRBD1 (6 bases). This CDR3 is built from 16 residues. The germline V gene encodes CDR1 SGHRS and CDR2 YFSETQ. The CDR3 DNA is TGCGCCGGCAGCATCGGACAGAGCCCAATGAACACTGAAGCTTTCTTT. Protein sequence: CAGSIGQSPMNTEAFF. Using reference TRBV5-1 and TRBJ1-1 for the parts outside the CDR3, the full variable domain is KAGVTQTPRYLIKTRGQQVTLSCSPISGHRSVSWYQQTPGQGLQFLFEYFSETQRNKGNFPGRFSGRQFSNSRSEMNVSTLELGDSALYLCAGSIGQSPMNTEAFFGQGTRLTVV.

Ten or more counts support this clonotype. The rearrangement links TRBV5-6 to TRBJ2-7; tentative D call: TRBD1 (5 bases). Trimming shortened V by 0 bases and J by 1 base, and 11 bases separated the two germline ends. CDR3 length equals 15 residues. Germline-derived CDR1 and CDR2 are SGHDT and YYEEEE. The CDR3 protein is CASSLGQPTSYEQYF. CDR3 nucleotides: TGTGCCAGCAGCTTGGGACAGCCAACTTCCTACGAGCAGTACTTC.

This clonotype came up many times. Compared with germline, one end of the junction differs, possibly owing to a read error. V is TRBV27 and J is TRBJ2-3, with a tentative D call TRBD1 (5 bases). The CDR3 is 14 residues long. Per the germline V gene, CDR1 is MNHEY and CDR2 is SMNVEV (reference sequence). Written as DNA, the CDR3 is TGTGCCAGCAGCTTATCAGGGTACACAGATACGCAGTATTTT. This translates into CASSLSGYTDTQYF.

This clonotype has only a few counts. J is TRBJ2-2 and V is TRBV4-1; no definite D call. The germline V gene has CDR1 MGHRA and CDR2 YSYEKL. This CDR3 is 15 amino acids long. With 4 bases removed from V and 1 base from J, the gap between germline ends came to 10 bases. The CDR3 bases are TGCGCCAGCAGCCCGTCCTCAGGGAACACCGGGGAGCTGTTTTTT. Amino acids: CASSPSSGNTGELFF.

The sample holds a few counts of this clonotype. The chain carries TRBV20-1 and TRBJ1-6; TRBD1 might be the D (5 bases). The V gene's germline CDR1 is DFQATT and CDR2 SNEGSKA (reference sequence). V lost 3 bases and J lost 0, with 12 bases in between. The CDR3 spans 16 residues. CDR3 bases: TGCAGTGCTAGGGGGCTGACAGACTCCTATAATTCACCCCTCCACTTT. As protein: CSARGLTDSYNSPLHF.

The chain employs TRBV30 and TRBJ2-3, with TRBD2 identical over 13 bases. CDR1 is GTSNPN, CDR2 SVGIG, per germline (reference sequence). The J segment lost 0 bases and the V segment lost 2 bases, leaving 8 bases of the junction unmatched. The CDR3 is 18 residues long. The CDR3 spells CAWSPGLAGYYSTDTQYF. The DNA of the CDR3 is TGTGCCTGGAGTCCGGGACTAGCGGGGTACTATAGCACAGATACGCAGTATTTT.

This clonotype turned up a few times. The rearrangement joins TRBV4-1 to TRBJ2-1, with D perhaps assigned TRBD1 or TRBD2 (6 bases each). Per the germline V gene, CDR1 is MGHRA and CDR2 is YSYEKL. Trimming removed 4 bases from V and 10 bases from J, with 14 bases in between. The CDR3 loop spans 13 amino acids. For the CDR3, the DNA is TGCGCCAGCAGCCCTATGGGAGGACAGGAGCAGTTCTTC. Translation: CASSPMGGQEQFF.